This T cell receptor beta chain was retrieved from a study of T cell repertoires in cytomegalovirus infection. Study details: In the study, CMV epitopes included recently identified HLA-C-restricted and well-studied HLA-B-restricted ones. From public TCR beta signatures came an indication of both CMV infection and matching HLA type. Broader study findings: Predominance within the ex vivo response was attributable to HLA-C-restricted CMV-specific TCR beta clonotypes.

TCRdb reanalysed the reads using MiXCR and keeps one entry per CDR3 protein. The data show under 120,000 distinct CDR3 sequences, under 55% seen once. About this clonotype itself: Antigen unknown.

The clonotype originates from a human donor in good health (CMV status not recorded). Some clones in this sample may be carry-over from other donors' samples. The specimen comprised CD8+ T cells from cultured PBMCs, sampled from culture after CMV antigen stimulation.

The CDR3 coding sequence is TGTGCCAGCAGACCAGGACTAGCGGGGGACACCGGGGAGCTGTTTTTT. It codes for CASRPGLAGDTGELFF. The chain combines TRBV12-3 or TRBV12-4 with TRBJ2-2; 13 bases are shared with TRBD2. This CDR3 has 16 amino acids. Trimming cost V 6 bases and J 3 bases; bases outside gene matches: 4.